The clone carrying this TCR beta chain was counted a few times. One end of the junction is discordant with germline, which a read error may explain. Per the original methods: A classifier of distant metastasis in papillary thyroid cancer was built from CDR3 differences (across clinicopathological groups). TCRdb re-processed the PCR reads through MiXCR. These V and J calls derive from TCRdb rather than the authors' analysis. The sample consists of 23,000 or so clones, 15% to 20% of them appearing once. These data are taken from a study of metastatic and nonmetastatic thyroid tumors. Nobody among the patients had been given any treatment before thyroid surgery. The CDR3 has 12 amino acids. Germline V lookup: CDR1 SQVTM, CDR2 ANQGSEA.

The V and J genes are TRBV29-1 and TRBJ1-5, with D unclear. This receptor was obtained from a male donor with papillary thyroid cancer or a benign thyroid nodule (not recorded which). Some clones in this sample may be carry-over from other donors' samples. Sequenced: blood. This CDR3 reads CIAREPNHPQHF. Here the CDR3 DNA reads TGCATCGCTCGGGAGCCGAATCACCCCCAGCATTTT.